This TCR beta chain emerged from a study of beta chain features in type 1 diabetes. As for the study in general: Healthy donors, compared against patients, showed similar age, gender and cell yields. Overall study findings and caveats: Shorter TCRB CDR3s, moderately but significantly so, marked every one of the four CD4+ subsets in Type 1 diabetes patients.

Every isolated RNA sample was fully reverse transcribed, so sequencing captured expressed TCRB transcripts. Profiling relied on immunoSEQ multiplex PCR, and the TCRdb table lists in-frame clones only, not all of them. The data hold about 360,000 clones, with 10% to 15% observed a single time. V was cut by 8 bases and J by 0 bases, with 14 bases left in between. This CDR3 spans 15 amino acids. Germline CDR1 and CDR2: SNHLY and FYNNEI. This clone was found a few times. As yet, its antigen is unknown. This sequence joins TRBV2 and TRBJ2-1, with D possibly TRBD1 on 6 matching bases. The origin of this receptor is a woman aged 18-29 years with type 1 diabetes. Sequencing was carried out using naive CD4+ T cells from blood. Written as DNA, the CDR3 is TGTGCCAGCGGTTGGAGCAGGGGCTCCTACAATGAGCAGTTCTTC. It codes for CASGWSRGSYNEQFF. Full variable domain (rest looked up from reference TRBV2 and TRBJ2-1): EPEVTQTPSHQVTQMGQEVILRCVPISNHLYFYWYRQILGQKVEFLVSFYNNEISEKSEIFDDQFSVERPDGSNFTLKIRSTKLEDSAMYFCASGWSRGSYNEQFFGPGTRLTVL.